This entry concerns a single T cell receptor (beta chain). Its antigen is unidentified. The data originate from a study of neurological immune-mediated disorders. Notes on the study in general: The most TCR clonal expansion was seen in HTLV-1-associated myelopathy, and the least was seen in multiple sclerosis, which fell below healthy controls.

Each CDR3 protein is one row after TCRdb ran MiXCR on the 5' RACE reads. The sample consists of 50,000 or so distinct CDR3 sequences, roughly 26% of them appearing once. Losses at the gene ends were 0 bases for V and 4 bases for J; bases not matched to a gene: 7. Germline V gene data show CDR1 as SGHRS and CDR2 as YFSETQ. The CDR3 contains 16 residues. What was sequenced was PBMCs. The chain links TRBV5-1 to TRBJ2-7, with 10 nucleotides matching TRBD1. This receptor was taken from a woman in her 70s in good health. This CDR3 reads CASSLGDRGLAYEQYF. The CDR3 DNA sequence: TGCGCCAGCAGCTTGGGAGACAGGGGGCTGGCGTACGAGCAGTACTTC.